Detailed here is one TCR beta chain. The antigen is not known. This sample was included in a study of CD8 T cells in Susac syndrome. Study-wide findings and caveats: TCR sequencing and HLA analysis covered a relatively small number of individuals.

A quantity of about 0.5 to 1 ug RNA underwent reverse transcription using random hexamers. The TCR beta CDR3 was amplified by immunoSEQ multiplex PCR across 54 Vbeta, 13 Jbeta. One entry per CDR3 protein, called by TCRdb with MiXCR from the immunoSEQ multiplex PCR reads. The table lists 150,000 or so distinct CDR3 sequences, roughly 94% of them singletons. Germline-derived CDR1 and CDR2 are SGHNT and YYREEE (reference sequence). Trimming removed 4 bases from V and 4 bases from J, with 10 bases in between. CDR3 length equals 13 residues. CD8+ and CD4+ T cells from blood underwent TCR beta sequencing. V usage is TRBV5-4 and J usage is TRBJ2-3; a weak D match, TRBD1 (6 bases). Source material: CD4+ T cells from PBMCs. The receptor's source is a human donor with multiple sclerosis. The CDR3 loop is CASSEQGSDTQYF. CDR3 in DNA: TGTGCCAGCAGCGAACAGGGTTCAGATACGCAGTATTTT.